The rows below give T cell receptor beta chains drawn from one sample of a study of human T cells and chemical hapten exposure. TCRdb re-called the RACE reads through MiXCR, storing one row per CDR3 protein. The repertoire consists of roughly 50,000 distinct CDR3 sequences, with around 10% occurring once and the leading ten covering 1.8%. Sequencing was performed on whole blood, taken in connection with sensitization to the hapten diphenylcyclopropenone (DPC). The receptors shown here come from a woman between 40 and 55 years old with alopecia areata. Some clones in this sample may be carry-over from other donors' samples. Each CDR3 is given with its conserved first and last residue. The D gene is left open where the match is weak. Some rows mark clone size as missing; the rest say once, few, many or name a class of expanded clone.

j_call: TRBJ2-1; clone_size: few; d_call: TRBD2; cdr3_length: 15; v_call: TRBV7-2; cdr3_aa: CASSLVSRGNNEQFF; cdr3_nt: TGTGCCAGCAGCTTAGTGTCGCGGGGGAACAATGAGCAGTTCTTC
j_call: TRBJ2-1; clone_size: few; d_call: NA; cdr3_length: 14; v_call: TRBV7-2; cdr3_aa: CASSPPPWGHEQFF; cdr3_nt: TGTGCCAGCAGCCCTCCCCCCTGGGGACATGAGCAGTTCTTC
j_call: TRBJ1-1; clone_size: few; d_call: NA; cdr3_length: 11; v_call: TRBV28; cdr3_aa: CATDRYTEAFF; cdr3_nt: TGTGCCACCGACAGGTACACTGAAGCTTTCTTT
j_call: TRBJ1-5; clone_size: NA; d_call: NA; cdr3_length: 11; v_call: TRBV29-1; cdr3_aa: CSVGGDQPQHF; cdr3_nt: TGCAGCGTTGGAGGGGATCAGCCCCAGCATTTT
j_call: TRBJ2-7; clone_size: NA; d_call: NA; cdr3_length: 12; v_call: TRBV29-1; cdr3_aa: CSVGSDNYEQYF; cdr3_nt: TGCAGCGTCGGAAGCGACAATTACGAGCAGTACTTC
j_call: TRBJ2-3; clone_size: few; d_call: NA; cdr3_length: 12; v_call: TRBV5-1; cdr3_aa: CASSLEENTQYF; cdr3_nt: TGCGCCAGCAGCTTGGAGGAGAATACGCAGTATTTT
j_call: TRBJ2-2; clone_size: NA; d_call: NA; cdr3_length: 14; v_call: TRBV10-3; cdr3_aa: CASRDGGRTGELFF; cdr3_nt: TGTGCCTCCCGGGACGGCGGACGAACCGGGGAGCTGTTTTTT
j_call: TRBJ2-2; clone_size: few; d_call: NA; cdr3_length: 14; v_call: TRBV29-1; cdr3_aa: CSVEDDTNTGELFF; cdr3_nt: TGCAGCGTTGAAGATGACACGAACACCGGGGAGCTGTTTTTT
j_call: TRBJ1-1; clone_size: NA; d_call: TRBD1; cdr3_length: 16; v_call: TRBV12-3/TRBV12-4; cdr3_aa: CASRRETGERNTEAFF; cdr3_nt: TGTGCCAGCAGGAGAGAGACAGGGGAGAGGAACACTGAAGCTTTCTTT
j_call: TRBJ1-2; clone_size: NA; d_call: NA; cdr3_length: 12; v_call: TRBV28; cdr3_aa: CASSTPPAGYTF; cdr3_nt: TGTGCCAGCAGTACCCCACCAGCCGGCTACACCTTC
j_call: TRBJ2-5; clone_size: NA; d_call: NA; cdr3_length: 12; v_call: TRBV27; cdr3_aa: CASSFSGETQYF; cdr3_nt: TGTGCCAGCAGTTTTTCAGGAGAGACCCAGTACTTC
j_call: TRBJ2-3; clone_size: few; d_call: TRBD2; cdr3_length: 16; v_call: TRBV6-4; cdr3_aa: CASSENSGGHTDTQYF; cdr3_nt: TGTGCCAGCAGTGAGAATAGCGGGGGACACACAGATACGCAGTATTTT
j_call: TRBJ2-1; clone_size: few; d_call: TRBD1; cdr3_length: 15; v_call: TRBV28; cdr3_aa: CASSPPGQTYNEQFF; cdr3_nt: TGTGCCAGCAGTCCCCCGGGACAGACCTACAATGAGCAGTTCTTC
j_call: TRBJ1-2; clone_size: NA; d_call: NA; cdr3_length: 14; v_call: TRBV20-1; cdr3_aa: CSARTHGTNYGYTF; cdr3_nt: TGCAGTGCTCGTACACACGGCACTAACTATGGCTACACCTTC
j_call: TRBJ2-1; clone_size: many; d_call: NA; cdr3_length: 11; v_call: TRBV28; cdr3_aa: CASQSLEEQFF; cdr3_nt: TGTGCCAGCCAGTCCCTGGAGGAGCAGTTCTTC
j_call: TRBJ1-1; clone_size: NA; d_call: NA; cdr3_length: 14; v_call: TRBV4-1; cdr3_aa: CASSRNRDNTETFF; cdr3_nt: TGCGCCAGCAGCCGGAACCGGGATAACACTGAAACTTTCTTT
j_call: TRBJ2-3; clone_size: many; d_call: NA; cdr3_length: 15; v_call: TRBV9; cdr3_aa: CASSVVASEGDTQYF; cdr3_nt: TGTGCCAGCAGCGTGGTGGCTAGCGAGGGCGATACGCAGTATTTT
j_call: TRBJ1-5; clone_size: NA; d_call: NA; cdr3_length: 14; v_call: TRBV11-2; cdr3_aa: CASSLGMANQPQHF; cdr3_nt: TGTGCCAGCAGCTTGGGGATGGCCAATCAGCCCCAGCATTTT
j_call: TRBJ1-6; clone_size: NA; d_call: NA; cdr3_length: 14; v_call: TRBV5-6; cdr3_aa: CASSFNQGDSPLHF; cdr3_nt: TGTGCCAGCAGCTTTAACCAGGGTGATTCACCCCTCCACTTT
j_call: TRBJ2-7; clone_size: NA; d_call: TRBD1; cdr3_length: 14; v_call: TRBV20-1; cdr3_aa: CSASLGQGANEQYF; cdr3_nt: TGCAGTGCTAGTTTGGGACAGGGGGCGAACGAGCAGTACTTC